Each of the 16 T cell receptor beta chains below was sequenced from the same sample in a study of OX40 agonist ivuxolimab in advanced cancers. Profiling relied on immunoSEQ multiplex PCR, and the TCRdb table lists in-frame clones only, not all of them. The sample has 75,000 to 100,000 clones; around 80% are singletons. Sequenced material: CD4+ or CD8+ T cells sorted from blood, taken in a trial of the OX40 agonist ivuxolimab. These receptors were collected from an adult with an advanced solid tumor such as melanoma, head and neck, liver or kidney cancer.

This chain connects TRBV6-1 to TRBJ1-6; perhaps TRBD1 as D (6 bases). Germline lookup yields CDR1 MNHNS and CDR2 SASEGT. Trimming pared 5 bases from V and 8 bases from J, leaving 16 bases between. The CDR3 has 15 residues. CDR3 protein: CASSIGGIGDSPLHF. As DNA, the CDR3 is TGTGCCAGCAGTATAGGGGGAATAGGGGATTCACCCCTCCACTTT.

The chain carries TRBV6-5 and TRBJ1-2; maybe TRBD1 (6 bases). The V and J ends lost 5 bases and 4 bases respectively, with 11 bases between them. The CDR3 contains 13 residues. Germline V gene data show CDR1 as MNHEY and CDR2 as SVGAGI. This CDR3 is CASSGDNGYGYTF. The CDR3 nucleotides read TGTGCCAGCAGTGGGGACAACGGCTATGGCTACACCTTC.

This clone was seen a single time. This rearrangement joins TRBV7-2 to TRBJ2-3; possibly TRBD2 for D (5 bases). Germline CDR1 and CDR2: SGHTA and FQGNSA. With 1 base removed from V and 1 base from J, the gap between germline ends came to 9 bases. The CDR3 is 15 amino acids. CDR3 amino acids: CASSLDGVRTDTQYF. The DNA for the CDR3 is TGTGCCAGCAGCTTAGACGGGGTGCGCACAGATACGCAGTATTTT.

Written as DNA, the CDR3 is TGTGCCAGCAGTCCACTGACAGGGGGCGCGGGCTTTAGCAATCAGCCCCAGCATTTT. It encodes CASSPLTGGAGFSNQPQHF. The chain carries TRBV27 and TRBJ1-5; 10 positions agree with TRBD1. Trimming removed 5 bases from V and 0 bases from J; junction bases left unmatched: 13. The CDR3 covers 19 residues. Germline assignment: CDR1 MNHEY and CDR2 SMNVEV (reference sequence).

The chain uses TRBV6-6 and TRBJ2-3; 8 bases map to TRBD1. CDR3 size: 15 residues. With 5 bases clipped from V and 3 bases from J, the junction kept 7 bases outside the gene matches. Germline V gene lookup returns CDR1 MNHNY and CDR2 SVGAGI (reference sequence). CDR3 DNA sequence: TGTGCCAGCAGTGGACAGGGAAGAAAGACAGATACGCAGTATTTT. Translated, it gives CASSGQGRKTDTQYF.

The chain employs TRBV7-2 and TRBJ1-5, with D possibly matching TRBD1 (5 bases). The germline V gene encodes CDR1 SGHTA and CDR2 FQGNSA. V lost 5 bases and J 7 bases, leaving 18 bases between the germline ends. The CDR3 sequence is 15 residues long. CDR3 amino acids: CASSLPGTSGQPQHF. CDR3 nucleotide sequence: TGTGCCAGCAGCCTTCCGGGGACCTCGGGGCAGCCCCAGCATTTT.

This chain joins TRBV10-2 and TRBJ1-5, with 8 bases identical to TRBD1. CDR3 length equals 14 residues. V was pared by 4 bases and J by 9 bases, with 8 bases of the junction left unmatched. Germline V CDR1 and CDR2: WSHSY, SAAADI. The chain's CDR3 is CASSGTGTVGPQHF. The CDR3 coding sequence is TGCGCCAGCAGTGGGACAGGGACGGTAGGGCCCCAGCATTTT.

This chain's CDR3 is CASSSQGSNQPQHF. In nucleotides, the CDR3 is TGTGCCAGCAGTTCACAGGGGAGCAATCAGCCCCAGCATTTT. The gene calls are TRBV6-5 and TRBJ1-5; 7 bases map to TRBD1. The CDR3 runs to 14 residues. The junction had 1 base not matched to a gene; V was cut back by 4 bases and J by 1 base. Looked up from germline, CDR1 is MNHEY and CDR2 is SVGAGI.

V is TRBV6-1 and J is TRBJ1-2, with D hard to call. CDR3 size: 13 residues. Trimming shortened V by 4 bases and J by 6 bases, and 12 bases separated the two germline ends. CDR1 is MNHNS, CDR2 SASEGT, per germline. The CDR3 spells CASSVGLADGYTF. The CDR3 DNA is TGTGCCAGCAGTGTAGGGCTTGCAGATGGCTACACCTTC.

This clone was counted a single time. The J gene is TRBJ2-7, the V gene TRBV5-6; 7 bases match TRBD1. With 0 bases clipped from V and 2 bases from J, the junction kept 2 bases outside the gene matches. Germline V gives CDR1 SGHDT, CDR2 YYEEEE. CDR3 size: 14 residues. CDR3 sequence: CASSLGQGPYEQYF. The CDR3 nucleotides are TGTGCCAGCAGCTTGGGACAGGGTCCCTACGAGCAGTACTTC.

The chain joins TRBV4-3 to TRBJ2-2, with unresolved D. The CDR3 length is 14 residues. Trimming took 4 bases from V and 4 from J, leaving 10 bases between them. Germline assignment: CDR1 LGHNA and CDR2 YSLEER. CDR3 sequence reads: CASSRKSSTGELFF. The CDR3 DNA follows: TGCGCCAGCAGCCGAAAGAGTAGCACCGGGGAGCTGTTTTTT.

This clone has more than one count but fewer than ten. The chain links TRBV6-1 to TRBJ2-3; TRBD2 agrees at 8 bases. The length of the CDR3 is 15 residues. Germline assignment: CDR1 MNHNS and CDR2 SASEGT. The V and J ends lost 7 bases and 1 base, in that order; junction bases with no gene match: 7. Here the CDR3 reads CASTGAGAGTDTQYF. The DNA of the CDR3 is TGTGCCAGCACCGGAGCGGGAGCGGGCACAGATACGCAGTATTTT.

V gene TRBV7-9 combines with J gene TRBJ2-3, with TRBD1 matching 7 bases. The CDR3 length is 16 residues. The V segment lost 4 bases and the J segment 2 bases; nucleotides outside the gene matches: 9. The V gene's germline CDR1 is SEHNR and CDR2 FQNEAQ (reference sequence). CDR3 DNA sequence: TGTGCCAGCAGCTCCGCACCGGACAGGCCCACAGATACGCAGTATTTT. It specifies CASSSAPDRPTDTQYF.

V gene TRBV6-5 combines with J gene TRBJ1-3, with no clear D. The CDR3 sequence is 14 residues long. Germline V gene sequence: CDR1 MNHEY, CDR2 SVGAGI. Trimming removed 4 bases from V and 4 bases from J, with 11 bases in between. CDR3 in amino acids: CASSFPGAGNTIYF. DNA of the CDR3: TGTGCCAGCAGTTTCCCAGGAGCGGGAAACACCATATATTTT.

CDR3 sequence (DNA): TGTGCCAGCAGCTTAGAAGTAGGGGTGGGAGGGCCCCAGCATTTT. It specifies CASSLEVGVGGPQHF. The chain carries TRBV7-9 and TRBJ1-5; D is possibly TRBD1 (5 bases). CDR3 size: 15 residues. Between the trimmed V and J ends, which lost 1 base and 9 bases, there was a span of 16 bases. CDR1 is SEHNR and CDR2 is FQNEAQ in the germline V gene (reference sequence).

The CDR3 spells CASWDSSGGAFF. CDR3 sequence (DNA): TGTGCCAGCTGGGACAGCTCGGGTGGAGCTTTCTTT. V gene TRBV2 combines with J gene TRBJ1-1; 7 bases agree with TRBD1. With V trimmed by 8 bases and J by 10 bases, 10 bases remained unmatched. The CDR3 spans 12 residues. Germline V CDR1 and CDR2: SNHLY, FYNNEI.